This TCR beta chain was sequenced in a study of beta chain features in type 1 diabetes. Study observations and caveats: Shortening that was moderate but significant affected the TCRB CDR3s of Type 1 diabetes patients in all four CD4+ subsets.

Isolated RNA was reverse transcribed in full, so expressed TCRB transcripts were sequenced. Data came from immunoSEQ multiplex PCR; TCRdb stores just in-frame clones and leaves some out. The sample has 200,000 to 300,000 clones, roughly 22% seen once; the top ten hold 0.028%. With respect to this clone: Antigen specificity is unknown.

Isolation of CD4+ naive, central memory, regulatory and stem cell-like memory cells was achieved by sorting via CD45RO/CCR7/CD25/CD127/CD95/CD27. The sequenced sample was naive CD4+ T cells from blood. The sequence was collected from a woman aged 40 to 49 with type 1 diabetes.

The CDR3 spells CASSFYGSTEAFF. CDR3 nucleotide sequence: TGTGCCAGCAGCTTTTACGGGTCCACTGAAGCTTTCTTT. The rearrangement links TRBV7-9 to TRBJ1-1, with D unclear. The V and J ends lost 3 bases and 4 bases respectively, with 9 bases between them. Germline CDR1 and CDR2: SEHNR and FQNEAQ (reference sequence). The CDR3 contains 13 residues.